The 21 T cell receptor beta chains listed next were all sequenced from one sample in a study of shared clonotypes between healthy human individuals. The protocol was immunoSEQ multiplex PCR, while the TCRdb copy is restricted to in-frame clones and leaves out a portion. The profile shows millions of clones, 90% to 95% of them singletons. Sequencing was done on a sample of naive CD4+ T cells sorted from blood. Subset here: CD45RA+ positively selected. The receptors here all came from a young man in good health.

This clone was seen a few times. This clone may be a read error of a much larger clone one base away. The same CDR3 arises from other DNA sequences in this sample as well. This chain connects TRBV5-1 to TRBJ2-5; D not certain. The V end lost 0 bases, the J end lost 3 bases, and 3 bases lay between the germline ends. Germline CDR1 reads SGHRS; CDR2 reads YFSETQ. CDR3 size: 12 residues. CDR3 region: CASSLAKETQYF. As DNA, the CDR3 is TGCGCCAGCAGCTTGGCCAAAGAGACCCAGTACTTC.

Of note for this clone: The sample has other DNA sequences that encode this CDR3 too. The chain recombines TRBV29-1 with TRBJ1-1; no reliable D call. Germline CDR1 reads SQVTM; CDR2 reads ANQGSEA. The CDR3 length is 10 residues. The ends were cut back, 4 bases at V and 8 bases at J, with 8 bases in the middle. The CDR3 spells CSVGGVEAFF. The DNA of the CDR3 is TGCAGCGTTGGAGGAGTGGAAGCTTTCTTT.

The chain has TRBV11-2 and TRBJ2-7; the D gene could be TRBD1 or TRBD2 (5 bases each). CDR1 is SGHAT, CDR2 FQNNGV, per germline. V dropped 0 bases and J dropped 2 bases, with 11 bases sitting between them. CDR3 length equals 15 residues. Here the CDR3 reads CASSLEGRGPYEQYF. The CDR3 coding sequence is TGTGCCAGCAGCTTAGAGGGACGAGGCCCCTACGAGCAGTACTTC.

This sequence joins TRBV10-3 and TRBJ1-5; D gene ambiguous. The length of the CDR3 is 15 residues. CDR1 and CDR2 (germline): ENHRY, SYGVKD. The V gene lost 0 bases and the J gene lost 7 bases, with 13 bases spanning the gap. This chain's CDR3 is CAISESIPTGQPQHF. The CDR3, as DNA: TGTGCCATCAGTGAGTCGATTCCGACGGGGCAGCCCCAGCATTTT.

This clone has a single count. The chain combines TRBV6-1 with TRBJ2-4; D uncertain. The germline V and J ends were trimmed by 4 bases and 7 bases, with 11 bases remaining between them. The length of the CDR3 is 13 residues. In germline, CDR1 is MNHNS, CDR2 SASEGT. CDR3 region: CASSGWGGNIQYF. The CDR3 DNA sequence: TGTGCCAGCAGTGGATGGGGTGGGAACATTCAGTACTTC.

The rearrangement links TRBV7-2 to TRBJ2-7; 11 bases line up with TRBD2. The CDR3 loop spans 18 amino acids. The germline V gene encodes CDR1 SGHTA and CDR2 FQGNSA. The V gene end was trimmed by 5 bases and the J gene end by 3 bases; junction bases not matched to a gene: 15. CDR3 DNA: TGTGCCAGCAGCCGAACGGCTAGCGGGGGGATAAAACGCTACGAGCAGTACTTC. As protein: CASSRTASGGIKRYEQYF. The whole variable domain, remainder taken from reference TRBV7-2 and TRBJ2-7, is GAGVSQSPSNKVTEKGKDVELRCDPISGHTALYWYRQSLGQGLEFLIYFQGNSAPDKSGLPSDRFSAERTGGSVSTLTIQRTQQEDSAVYLCASSRTASGGIKRYEQYFGPGTRLTVT.

The gene calls are TRBV5-6 and TRBJ1-2; D unclear. Germline loops: CDR1 SGHDT, CDR2 YYEEEE. V lost 1 base and J 7 bases, leaving 11 bases between the germline ends. This CDR3 region has 13 residues. CDR3 DNA sequence: TGTGCCAGCAGCTTGTCGGCGTCAGGTGGCTACACCTTC. It yields the protein CASSLSASGGYTF. Complete variable domain (other parts from reference TRBV5-6 and TRBJ1-2): DAGVTQSPTHLIKTRGQQVTLRCSPKSGHDTVSWYQQALGQGPQFIFQYYEEEERQRGNFPDRFSGHQFPNYSSELNVNALLLGDSALYLCASSLSASGGYTFGSGTRLTVV.

This rearrangement joins TRBV7-9 to TRBJ2-6, with TRBD1 as a possible D gene (5 bases). This CDR3 has 15 amino acids. V was cut by 1 base and J by 4 bases, with 8 bases left in between. Germline V gene sequence: CDR1 SEHNR, CDR2 FQNEAQ (reference sequence). The CDR3 DNA reads TGTGCCAGCAGCTTAGTAGGGGTCGGGGCCAACGTCCTGACTTTC. It yields the protein CASSLVGVGANVLTF.

This rearrangement joins TRBV4-1 to TRBJ1-4, with D possibly TRBD1 on 6 matching bases. V dropped 5 bases and J dropped 4 bases, with 14 bases sitting between them. There are 15 residues in the CDR3. CDR1 and CDR2 (germline): MGHRA, YSYEKL. DNA for the CDR3: TGCGCCAGCAGCTCTCAGGGGATGGGTAATGAAAAACTGTTTTTT. It yields the protein CASSSQGMGNEKLFF.

The chain links TRBV7-8 to TRBJ2-3; TRBD2 aligns across 10 bases. The junction had 12 bases not matched to a gene; V was cut back by 5 bases and J by 1 base. Germline CDR1 reads SGHVS; CDR2 reads FQNEAQ. CDR3 size: 18 residues. The CDR3 DNA reads TGTGCCAGCAGCCTCATAACCATCGGACTAGCGGGCACAGATACGCAGTATTTT. Protein: CASSLITIGLAGTDTQYF.

V and J are TRBV2 and TRBJ2-6; D is unclear. V was trimmed by 4 bases and J by 0 bases, leaving 1 base between them. The CDR3 contains 13 residues. CDR1 is SNHLY and CDR2 is FYNNEI in the germline V gene. CDR3 sequence (DNA): TGTGCCAGCAGTGCCTCTGGGGCCAACGTCCTGACTTTC. Its translation: CASSASGANVLTF.

As DNA, the CDR3 is TGTGCCTGGAGTGCCCCTCGTGGGTTCCAAGAGACCCAGTACTTC. Amino acid sequence: CAWSAPRGFQETQYF. V usage is TRBV30 and J usage is TRBJ2-5; the D is unclear. CDR1 and CDR2 from the germline V gene are GTSNPN and SVGIG (reference sequence). This CDR3 is 15 amino acids long. Trimming took 1 base from V and 1 from J, leaving 13 bases between them.

About this clone itself: Additional DNA sequences in this sample encode the identical CDR3. The chain combines TRBV5-1 with TRBJ1-4, with D perhaps matching TRBD1 (5 bases). The germline V gene has CDR1 SGHRS and CDR2 YFSETQ. The CDR3 runs to 15 residues. Trimming removed 0 bases from V and 4 bases from J, with 10 bases in between. The CDR3 bases are TGCGCCAGCAGCTTGGCTGGACAACGTAATGAAAAACTGTTTTTT. It yields the protein CASSLAGQRNEKLFF. The variable domain in full, completed from reference TRBV5-1 and TRBJ1-4, reads KAGVTQTPRYLIKTRGQQVTLSCSPISGHRSVSWYQQTPGQGLQFLFEYFSETQRNKGNFPGRFSGRQFSNSRSEMNVSTLELGDSALYLCASSLAGQRNEKLFFGSGTQLSVL.

The V gene is TRBV13, the J gene TRBJ2-5; no firm D call. This CDR3 is 14 amino acids long. V lost 5 bases, J lost 5 bases, and 15 bases lay in between. Germline V gene sequence: CDR1 PRHDT, CDR2 FYEKMQ (reference sequence). The CDR3 DNA follows: TGTGCCAGCAGCCCTAGGGAAAGTCCGGAGACCCAGTACTTC. As protein: CASSPRESPETQYF.

V gene TRBV30 combines with J gene TRBJ2-7; D not resolved. CDR1 and CDR2 from the germline V gene are GTSNPN and SVGIG (reference sequence). V was shortened by 2 bases and J by 2 bases, with 7 bases between the two germline ends. The CDR3 has 12 residues. The CDR3 coding sequence is TGTGCCTGGAGTAAGGCCACCTACGAGCAGTACTTC. This translates into CAWSKATYEQYF.

This sequence joins TRBV2 and TRBJ2-4; D call uncertain. V lost 6 bases to trimming and J lost 9 bases, with 15 bases between them. The V gene's germline CDR1 is SNHLY and CDR2 FYNNEI. The CDR3 extends over 13 amino acids. The CDR3 sequence is CASSELLTVIQYF. Here the CDR3 DNA reads TGTGCCAGCAGCGAGCTTCTGACTGTCATTCAGTACTTC.

The chain carries TRBV6-1 and TRBJ1-4; TRBD1 is a possible D gene (6 bases). Between the trimmed V and J ends, which lost 2 bases and 10 bases, there was a span of 17 bases. The CDR3 contains 15 residues. Germline V lookup: CDR1 MNHNS, CDR2 SASEGT. The CDR3 here is CASSEWAQGQGKLFF. DNA of the CDR3: TGTGCCAGCAGTGAATGGGCCCAGGGGCAGGGAAAACTGTTTTTT.

As concerns this clone: Other DNA sequences in the same sample also yield this CDR3. The chain joins TRBV5-1 to TRBJ1-4, with D unresolved. The V end lost 0 bases, the J end lost 0 bases, and 6 bases lay between the germline ends. The CDR3 is 15 amino acids. The germline gives CDR1 SGHRS, CDR2 YFSETQ. Here the CDR3 DNA reads TGCGCCAGCAGCTTGGAAGGGACAACTAATGAAAAACTGTTTTTT. Translating gives CASSLEGTTNEKLFF.

This chain connects TRBV10-2 to TRBJ2-7; 10 nucleotides agree with TRBD2. Unmatched junction bases numbered 7, after V lost 0 bases and J lost 5 bases. The V gene's germline CDR1 is WSHSY and CDR2 SAAADI. This CDR3 has 16 residues. The CDR3 region has the DNA TGCGCCAGCAGTGAGTCCCGAGCGGGAGGGCCCAACGAGCAGTACTTC. The encoded protein is CASSESRAGGPNEQYF.

V usage is TRBV6-1 and J usage is TRBJ2-7; TRBD2 might be the D (6 bases). Trimming cost V 7 bases and J 4 bases, with 17 bases left between them. This CDR3 is built from 14 residues. Germline CDR1 MNHNS, CDR2 SASEGT. CDR3 loop: CASTPVFGTYEQYF. CDR3 coding DNA: TGTGCCAGCACCCCTGTATTCGGGACTTACGAGCAGTACTTC.

The V gene is TRBV11-2, the J gene TRBJ2-2; D is uncertain. CDR3 length: 12 residues. Germline V gene sequence: CDR1 SGHAT, CDR2 FQNNGV. Trimming pared 5 bases from V and 8 bases from J, leaving 9 bases between. The CDR3 DNA follows: TGTGCCAGCAGCCCCCATGAGGGGGAGCTGTTTTTT. Translation: CASSPHEGELFF.